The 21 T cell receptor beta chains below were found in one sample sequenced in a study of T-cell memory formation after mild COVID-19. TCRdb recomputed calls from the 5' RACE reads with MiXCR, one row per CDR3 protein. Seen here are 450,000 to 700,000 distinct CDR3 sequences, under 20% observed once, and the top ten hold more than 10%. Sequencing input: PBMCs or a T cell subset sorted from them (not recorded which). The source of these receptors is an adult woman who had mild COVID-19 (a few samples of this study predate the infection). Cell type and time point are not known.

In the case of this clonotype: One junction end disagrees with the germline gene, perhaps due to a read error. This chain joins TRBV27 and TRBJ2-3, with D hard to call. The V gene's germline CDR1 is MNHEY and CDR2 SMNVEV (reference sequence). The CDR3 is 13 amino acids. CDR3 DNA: TGTGACAGCAGTGGATGGGGCACAGATACGCAGTATTTT. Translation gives CDSSGWGTDTQYF.

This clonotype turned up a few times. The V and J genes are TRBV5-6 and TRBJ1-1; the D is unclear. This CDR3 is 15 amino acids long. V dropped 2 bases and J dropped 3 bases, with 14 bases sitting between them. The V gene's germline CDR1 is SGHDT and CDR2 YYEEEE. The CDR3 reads CASSLGSVWDTEAFF. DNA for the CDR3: TGTGCCAGCAGCTTAGGAAGTGTGTGGGACACTGAAGCTTTCTTT.

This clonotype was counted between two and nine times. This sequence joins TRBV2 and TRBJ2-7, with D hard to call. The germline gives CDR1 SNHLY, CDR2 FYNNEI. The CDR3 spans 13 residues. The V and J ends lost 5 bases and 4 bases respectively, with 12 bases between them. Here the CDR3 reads CASSHSNGYEQYF. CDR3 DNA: TGTGCCAGCAGTCATAGTAATGGGTACGAGCAGTACTTC.

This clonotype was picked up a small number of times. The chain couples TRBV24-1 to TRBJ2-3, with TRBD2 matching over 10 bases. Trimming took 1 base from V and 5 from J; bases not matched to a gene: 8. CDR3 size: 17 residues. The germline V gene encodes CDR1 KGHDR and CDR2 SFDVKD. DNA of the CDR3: TGTGCCACCAGTGATTTTTCGGCTAGCGGGAGCGTAGATACGCAGTATTTT. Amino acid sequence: CATSDFSASGSVDTQYF.

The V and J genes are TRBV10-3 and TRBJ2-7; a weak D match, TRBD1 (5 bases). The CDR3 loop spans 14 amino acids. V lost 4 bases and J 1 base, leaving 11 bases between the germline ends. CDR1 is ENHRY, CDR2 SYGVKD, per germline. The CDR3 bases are TGTGCCATCAGTGGAACAGGTACATCCTACGAGCAGTACTTC. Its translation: CAISGTGTSYEQYF.

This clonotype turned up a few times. The CDR3 coding sequence is TGCGCCAGCAGCGTCCCCTTAGCGGGGGGGCTCAATGAGCAGTTCTTC. It codes for CASSVPLAGGLNEQFF. V gene TRBV5-1 combines with J gene TRBJ2-1; 11 nucleotides agree with TRBD2. Trimming took 4 bases from V and 6 from J; bases not matched to a gene: 9. This CDR3 region has 16 residues. Germline CDR1 reads SGHRS; CDR2 reads YFSETQ.

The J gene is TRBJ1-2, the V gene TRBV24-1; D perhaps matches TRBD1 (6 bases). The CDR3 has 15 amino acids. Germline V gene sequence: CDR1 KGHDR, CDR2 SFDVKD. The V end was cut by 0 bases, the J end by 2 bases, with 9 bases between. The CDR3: CATSDLTGTNYGYTF. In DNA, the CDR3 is TGTGCCACCAGTGATTTGACCGGGACAAACTATGGCTACACCTTC.

The CDR3 is CATSDQTGHYGYTF. CDR3 in DNA: TGTGCCACCAGTGATCAGACAGGCCACTATGGCTACACCTTC. The rearrangement links TRBV24-1 to TRBJ1-2, with D perhaps TRBD1 (6 bases). There are 14 residues in the CDR3. Trimming took 3 bases from V and 3 from J, leaving 10 bases between them. CDR1 is KGHDR and CDR2 is SFDVKD in the germline V gene.

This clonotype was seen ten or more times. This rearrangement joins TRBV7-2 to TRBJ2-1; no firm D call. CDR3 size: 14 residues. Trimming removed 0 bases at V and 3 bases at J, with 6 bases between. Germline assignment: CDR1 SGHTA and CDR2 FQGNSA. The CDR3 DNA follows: TGTGCCAGCAGCTTAGCGGGTGTCTACAATGAGCAGTTCTTC. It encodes CASSLAGVYNEQFF.

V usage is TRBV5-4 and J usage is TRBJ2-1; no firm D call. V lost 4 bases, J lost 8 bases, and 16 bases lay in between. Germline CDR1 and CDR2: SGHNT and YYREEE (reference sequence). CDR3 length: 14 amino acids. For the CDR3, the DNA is TGTGCCAGCAGCCATCTGGATGGGGTCCATGAGCAGTTCTTC. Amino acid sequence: CASSHLDGVHEQFF.

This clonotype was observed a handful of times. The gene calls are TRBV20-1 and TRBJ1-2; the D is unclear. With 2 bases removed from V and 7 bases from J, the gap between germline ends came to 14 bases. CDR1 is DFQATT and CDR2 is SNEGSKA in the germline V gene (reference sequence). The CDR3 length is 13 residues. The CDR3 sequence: CSARIRTGGGYTF. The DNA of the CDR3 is TGCAGTGCTAGAATCAGGACTGGTGGTGGCTACACCTTC.

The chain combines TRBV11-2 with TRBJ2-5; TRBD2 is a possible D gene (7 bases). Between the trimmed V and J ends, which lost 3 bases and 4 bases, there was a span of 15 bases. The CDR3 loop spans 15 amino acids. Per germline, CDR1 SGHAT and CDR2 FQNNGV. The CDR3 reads CASSLGGHRLETQYF. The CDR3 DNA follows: TGTGCCAGCAGCTTGGGGGGGCACCGACTAGAGACCCAGTACTTC.

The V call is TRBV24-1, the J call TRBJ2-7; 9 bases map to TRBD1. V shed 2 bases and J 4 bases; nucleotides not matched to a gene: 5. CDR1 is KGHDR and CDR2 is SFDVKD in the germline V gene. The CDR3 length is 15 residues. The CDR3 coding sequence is TGTGCCACCAGTGATTCCGGGACAGGGTGGTACGAGCAGTACTTC. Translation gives CATSDSGTGWYEQYF.

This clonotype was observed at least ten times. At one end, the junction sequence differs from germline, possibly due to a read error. In nucleotides, the CDR3 is TGTGCTAGCAGCTTAGGACTAGGCTACGAGCAGTACTTC. The encoded protein is CASSLGLGYEQYF. The V gene is TRBV7-3, the J gene TRBJ2-7; 7 bases are a match to TRBD2. The germline V gene encodes CDR1 SGHTA and CDR2 FQGTGA. This CDR3 is built from 13 residues.

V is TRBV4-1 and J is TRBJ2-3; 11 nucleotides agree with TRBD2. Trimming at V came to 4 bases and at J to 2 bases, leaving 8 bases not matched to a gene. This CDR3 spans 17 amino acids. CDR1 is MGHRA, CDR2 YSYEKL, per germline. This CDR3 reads CASSLAVAGGPTDTQYF. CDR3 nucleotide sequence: TGCGCCAGCAGCCTAGCGGTAGCGGGGGGGCCCACAGATACGCAGTATTTT.

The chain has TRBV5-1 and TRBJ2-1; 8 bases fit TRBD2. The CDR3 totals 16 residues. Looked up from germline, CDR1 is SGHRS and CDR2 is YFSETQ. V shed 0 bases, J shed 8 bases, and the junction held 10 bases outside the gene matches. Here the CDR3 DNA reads TGCGCCAGCAGCTTGGCCGGAAGCGGGAGTGGAGATGAGCAGTTCTTC. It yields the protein CASSLAGSGSGDEQFF. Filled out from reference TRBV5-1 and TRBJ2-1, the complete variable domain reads KAGVTQTPRYLIKTRGQQVTLSCSPISGHRSVSWYQQTPGQGLQFLFEYFSETQRNKGNFPGRFSGRQFSNSRSEMNVSTLELGDSALYLCASSLAGSGSGDEQFFGPGTRLTVL.

CDR3 residues: CASSDSGRGSNQPQHF. As DNA, the CDR3 is TGTGCCAGCAGTGACTCCGGTAGGGGTAGCAATCAGCCCCAGCATTTT. This chain links TRBV2 with TRBJ1-5; perhaps TRBD1 as D (5 bases). The CDR3 has 16 amino acids. CDR1 is SNHLY, CDR2 FYNNEI, per germline. V was trimmed by 3 bases and J by 0 bases, leaving 12 bases between them. Full variable domain (outside the CDR3, taken from reference TRBV2 and TRBJ1-5): EPEVTQTPSHQVTQMGQEVILRCVPISNHLYFYWYRQILGQKVEFLVSFYNNEISEKSEIFDDQFSVERPDGSNFTLKIRSTKLEDSAMYFCASSDSGRGSNQPQHFGDGTRLSIL.

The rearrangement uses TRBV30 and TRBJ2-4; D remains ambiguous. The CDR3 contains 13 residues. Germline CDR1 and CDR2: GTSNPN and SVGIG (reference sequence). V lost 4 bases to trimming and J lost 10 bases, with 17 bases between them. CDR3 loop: CAWNTGPGVIQYF. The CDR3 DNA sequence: TGTGCCTGGAATACCGGGCCCGGAGTAATTCAGTACTTC.

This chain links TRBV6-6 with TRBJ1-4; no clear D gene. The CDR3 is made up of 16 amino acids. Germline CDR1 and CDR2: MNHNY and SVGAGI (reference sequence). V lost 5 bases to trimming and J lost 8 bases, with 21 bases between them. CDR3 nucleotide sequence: TGTGCCAGCAGTGCGCGCCCGGACGGAACCCGGGAAAAACTGTTTTTT. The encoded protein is CASSARPDGTREKLFF.

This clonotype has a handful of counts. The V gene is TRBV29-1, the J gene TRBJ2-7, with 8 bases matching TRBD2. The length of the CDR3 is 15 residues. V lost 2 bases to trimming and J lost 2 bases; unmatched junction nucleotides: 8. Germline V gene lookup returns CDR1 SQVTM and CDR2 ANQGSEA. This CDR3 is CSVEYWSSGTYEQYF. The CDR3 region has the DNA TGCAGCGTTGAATACTGGAGTAGCGGGACCTACGAGCAGTACTTC.

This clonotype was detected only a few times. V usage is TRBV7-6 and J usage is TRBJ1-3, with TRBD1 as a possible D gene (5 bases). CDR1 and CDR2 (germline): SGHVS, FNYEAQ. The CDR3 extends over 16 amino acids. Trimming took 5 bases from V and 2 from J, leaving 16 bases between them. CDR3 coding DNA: TGTGCCAGCAGCCCCCAGCTGACAGATGCTGGAAACACCATATATTTT. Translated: CASSPQLTDAGNTIYF.